The text below deals with one T cell receptor beta chain. The antigen is not known. The sample originates from a study of radiation and T cells in renal cell carcinoma. Time point in this sample: baseline pretreatment blood. Described treatment: 15 Gy SBRT to primary tumor, nephrectomy 4 weeks later. Clear cell pathology was present in this patient's renal cell carcinoma. Study-wide results and limits: Top tumor clonotypes rose in blood 2 weeks post-radiation, then contracted.

The method was immunoSEQ multiplex PCR; TCRdb's version includes in-frame clones alone and lacks a portion of them. The table records 40,000 to 60,000 clones, 83% of them present only once. After removal of 5 bases from V and 5 bases from J, the junction contained 8 bases not matched to a gene. Germline-derived CDR1 and CDR2 are GTSNPN and SVGIG (reference sequence). The CDR3 totals 15 residues. The source is a woman in her 70s with renal cell carcinoma. The chain employs TRBV30 and TRBJ2-3, with TRBD1 matching 12 bases. The starting material was blood, obtained from a patient whose treatment included radiotherapy and nephrectomy. The CDR3 DNA reads TGTGCCTGGGGATGGGGGACAGGGGGCAGAGATACGCAGTATTTT. It codes for CAWGWGTGGRDTQYF.